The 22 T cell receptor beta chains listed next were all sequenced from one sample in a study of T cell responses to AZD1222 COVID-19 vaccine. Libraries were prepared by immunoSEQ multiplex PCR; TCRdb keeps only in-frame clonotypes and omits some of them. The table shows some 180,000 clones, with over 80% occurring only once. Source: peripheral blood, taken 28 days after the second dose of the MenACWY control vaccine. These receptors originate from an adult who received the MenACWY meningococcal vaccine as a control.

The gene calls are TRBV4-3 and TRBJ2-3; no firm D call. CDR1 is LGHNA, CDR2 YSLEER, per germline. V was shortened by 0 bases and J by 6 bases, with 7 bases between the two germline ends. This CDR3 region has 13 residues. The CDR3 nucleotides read TGCGCCAGCAGCCAAGACCGTAGGGATACGCAGTATTTT. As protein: CASSQDRRDTQYF.

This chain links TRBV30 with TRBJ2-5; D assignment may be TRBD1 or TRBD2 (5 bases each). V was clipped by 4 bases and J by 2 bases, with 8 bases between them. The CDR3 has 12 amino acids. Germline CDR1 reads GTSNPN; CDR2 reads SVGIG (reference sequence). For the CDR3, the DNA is TGTGCCTGGAATTGGGGGCAAGAGACCCAGTACTTC. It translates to CAWNWGQETQYF.

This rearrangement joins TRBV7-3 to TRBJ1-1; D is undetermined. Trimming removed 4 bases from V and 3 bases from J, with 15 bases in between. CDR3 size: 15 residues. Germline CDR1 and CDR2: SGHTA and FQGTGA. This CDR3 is CASSSPDRGDTEAFF. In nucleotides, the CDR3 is TGTGCCAGCAGCTCCCCGGACCGGGGTGACACTGAAGCTTTCTTT. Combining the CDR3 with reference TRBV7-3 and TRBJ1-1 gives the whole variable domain GAGVSQTPSNKVTEKGKYVELRCDPISGHTALYWYRQSLGQGPEFLIYFQGTGAADDSGLPNDRFFAVRPEGSVSTLKIQRTERGDSAVYLCASSSPDRGDTEAFFGQGTRLTVV.

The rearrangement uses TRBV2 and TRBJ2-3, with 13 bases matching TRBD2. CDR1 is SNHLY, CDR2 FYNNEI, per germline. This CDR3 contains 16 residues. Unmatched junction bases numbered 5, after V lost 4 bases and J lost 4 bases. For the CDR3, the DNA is TGTGCCAGCAGTGTAACTAGCGGGGGGGTCTCAGATACGCAGTATTTT. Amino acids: CASSVTSGGVSDTQYF.

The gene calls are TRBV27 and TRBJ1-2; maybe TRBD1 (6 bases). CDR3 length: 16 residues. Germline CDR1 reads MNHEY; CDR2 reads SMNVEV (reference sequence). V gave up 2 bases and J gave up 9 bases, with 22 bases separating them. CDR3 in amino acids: CASSLLKTGDSISYTF. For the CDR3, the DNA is TGTGCCAGCAGTTTACTTAAGACAGGCGATTCTATCAGCTACACCTTC.

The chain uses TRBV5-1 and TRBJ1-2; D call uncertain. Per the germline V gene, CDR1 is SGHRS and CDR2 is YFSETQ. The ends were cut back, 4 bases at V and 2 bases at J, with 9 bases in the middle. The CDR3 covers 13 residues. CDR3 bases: TGCGCCAGCAGCCCGGACGGAAACTATGGCTACACCTTC. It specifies CASSPDGNYGYTF.

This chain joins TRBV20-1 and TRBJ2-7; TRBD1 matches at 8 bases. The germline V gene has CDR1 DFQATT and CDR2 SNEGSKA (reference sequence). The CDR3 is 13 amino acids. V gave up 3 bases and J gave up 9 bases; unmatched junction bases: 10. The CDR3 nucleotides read TGCAGTGCTAGTCCCGGGACAGGTACGATGCAGTACTTC. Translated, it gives CSASPGTGTMQYF.

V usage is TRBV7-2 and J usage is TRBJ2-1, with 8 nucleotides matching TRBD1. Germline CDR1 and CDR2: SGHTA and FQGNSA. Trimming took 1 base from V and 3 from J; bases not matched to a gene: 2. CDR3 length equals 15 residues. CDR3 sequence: CASSLVGTGYNEQFF. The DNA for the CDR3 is TGTGCCAGCAGCTTAGTAGGGACAGGCTACAATGAGCAGTTCTTC.

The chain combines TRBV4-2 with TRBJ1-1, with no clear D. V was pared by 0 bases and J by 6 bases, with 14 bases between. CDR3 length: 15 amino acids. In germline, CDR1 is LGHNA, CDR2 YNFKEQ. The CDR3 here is CASSQEAYRPAEAFF. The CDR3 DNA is TGTGCCAGCAGCCAAGAAGCGTACAGACCGGCTGAAGCTTTCTTT.

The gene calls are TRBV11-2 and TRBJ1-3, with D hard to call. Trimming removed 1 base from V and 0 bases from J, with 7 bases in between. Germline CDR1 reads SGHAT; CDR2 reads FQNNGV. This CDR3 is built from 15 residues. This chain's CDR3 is CASSLVASSGNTIYF. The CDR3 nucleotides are TGTGCCAGCAGCTTAGTGGCCAGCTCTGGAAACACCATATATTTT. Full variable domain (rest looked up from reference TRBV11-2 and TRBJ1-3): EAGVAQSPRYKIIEKRQSVAFWCNPISGHATLYWYQQILGQGPKLLIQFQNNGVVDDSQLPKDRFSAERLKGVDSTLKIQPAKLEDSAVYLCASSLVASSGNTIYFGEGSWLTVV.

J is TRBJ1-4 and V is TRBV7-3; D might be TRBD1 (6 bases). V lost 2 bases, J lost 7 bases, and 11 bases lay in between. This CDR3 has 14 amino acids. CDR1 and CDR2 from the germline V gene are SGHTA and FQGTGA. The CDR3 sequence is CASSLHGGREKLFF. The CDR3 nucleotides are TGTGCCAGCAGCTTACACGGGGGCCGTGAAAAACTGTTTTTT.

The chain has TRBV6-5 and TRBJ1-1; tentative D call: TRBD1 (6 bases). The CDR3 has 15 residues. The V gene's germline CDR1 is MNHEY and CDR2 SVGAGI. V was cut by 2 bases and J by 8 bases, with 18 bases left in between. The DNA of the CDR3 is TGTGCCAGCAGTTACGAAGAACCAGGGGCTGCCGAAGCTTTCTTT. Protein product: CASSYEEPGAAEAFF.

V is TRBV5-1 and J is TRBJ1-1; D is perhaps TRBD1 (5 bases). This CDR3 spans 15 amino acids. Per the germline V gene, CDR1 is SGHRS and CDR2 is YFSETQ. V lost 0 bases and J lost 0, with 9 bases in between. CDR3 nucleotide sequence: TGCGCCAGCAGCTTGGGGGGGACGCTGAACACTGAAGCTTTCTTT. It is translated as CASSLGGTLNTEAFF.

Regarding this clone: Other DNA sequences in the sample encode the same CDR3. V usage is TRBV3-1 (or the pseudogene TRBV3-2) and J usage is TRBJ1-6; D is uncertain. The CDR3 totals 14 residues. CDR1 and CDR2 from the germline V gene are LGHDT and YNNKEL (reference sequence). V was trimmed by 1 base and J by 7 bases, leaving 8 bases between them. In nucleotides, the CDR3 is TGTGCCAGCAGCCAAGGGCCCGGGAATTCACCCCTCCACTTT. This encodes CASSQGPGNSPLHF.

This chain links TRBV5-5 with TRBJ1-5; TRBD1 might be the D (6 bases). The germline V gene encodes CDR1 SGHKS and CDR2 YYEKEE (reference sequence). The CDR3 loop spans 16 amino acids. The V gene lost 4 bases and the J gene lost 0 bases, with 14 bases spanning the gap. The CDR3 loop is CASSQRGSYSNQPQHF. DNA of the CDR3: TGTGCCAGCAGCCAAAGGGGGTCCTATAGCAATCAGCCCCAGCATTTT.

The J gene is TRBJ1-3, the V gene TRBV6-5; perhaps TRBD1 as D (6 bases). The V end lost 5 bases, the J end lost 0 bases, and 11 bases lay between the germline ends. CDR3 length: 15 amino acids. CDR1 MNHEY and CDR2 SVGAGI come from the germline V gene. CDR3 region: CASSRTGSSGNTIYF. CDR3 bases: TGTGCCAGCAGTCGTACAGGGAGCTCTGGAAACACCATATATTTT.

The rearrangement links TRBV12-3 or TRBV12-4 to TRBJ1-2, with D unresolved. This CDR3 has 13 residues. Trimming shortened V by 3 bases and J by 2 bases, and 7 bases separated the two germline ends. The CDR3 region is CASSFGWNYGYTF. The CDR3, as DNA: TGTGCCAGCAGTTTTGGATGGAACTATGGCTACACCTTC.

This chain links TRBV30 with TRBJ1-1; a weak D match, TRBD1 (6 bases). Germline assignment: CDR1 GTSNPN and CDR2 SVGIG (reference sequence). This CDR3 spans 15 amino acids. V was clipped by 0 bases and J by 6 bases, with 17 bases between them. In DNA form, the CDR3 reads TGTGCCTGGAGTGTACAACTGGGGGCAGGTGCTGAAGCTTTCTTT. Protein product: CAWSVQLGAGAEAFF.

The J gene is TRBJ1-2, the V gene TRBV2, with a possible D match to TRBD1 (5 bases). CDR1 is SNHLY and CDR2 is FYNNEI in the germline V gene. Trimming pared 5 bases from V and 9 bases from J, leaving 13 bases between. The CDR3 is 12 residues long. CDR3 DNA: TGTGCCAGCAGTCGAGGGGAAGGGAGCTACACCTTC. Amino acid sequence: CASSRGEGSYTF.

The CDR3 region has the DNA TGTGCCAGCAGCTTGTCGTCCGGGGTCCGCTATGGCTACACCTTC. It translates to CASSLSSGVRYGYTF. This chain joins TRBV7-6 and TRBJ1-2; D gene unclear. The CDR3 totals 15 residues. Per germline, CDR1 SGHVS and CDR2 FNYEAQ. The V end lost 3 bases, the J end lost 4 bases, and 15 bases lay between the germline ends.

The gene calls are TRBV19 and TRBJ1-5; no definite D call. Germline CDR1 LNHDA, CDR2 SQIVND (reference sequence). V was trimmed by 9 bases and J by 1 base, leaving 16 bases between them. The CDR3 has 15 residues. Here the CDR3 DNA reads TGTGCCAGCATTTCTGGGCCGTCAAGCAATCAGCCCCAGCATTTT. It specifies CASISGPSSNQPQHF.

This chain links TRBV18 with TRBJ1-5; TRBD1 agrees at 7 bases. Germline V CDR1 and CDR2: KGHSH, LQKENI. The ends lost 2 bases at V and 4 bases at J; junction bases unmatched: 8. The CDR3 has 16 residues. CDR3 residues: CASSPSARGSNQPQHF. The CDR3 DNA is TGTGCCAGCTCACCATCGGCCAGGGGGAGTAATCAGCCCCAGCATTTT.